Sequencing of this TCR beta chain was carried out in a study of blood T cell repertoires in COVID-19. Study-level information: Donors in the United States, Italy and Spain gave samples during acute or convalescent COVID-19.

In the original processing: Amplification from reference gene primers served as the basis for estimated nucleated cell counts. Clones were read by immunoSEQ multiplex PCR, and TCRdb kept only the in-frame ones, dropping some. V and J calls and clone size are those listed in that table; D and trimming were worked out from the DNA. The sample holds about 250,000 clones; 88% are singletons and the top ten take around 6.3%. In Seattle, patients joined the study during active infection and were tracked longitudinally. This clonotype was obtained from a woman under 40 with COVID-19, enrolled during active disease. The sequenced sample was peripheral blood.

CDR3 amino acids: CASSLGPLGYTF. The CDR3, as DNA: TGTGCCAGCAGCTTGGGCCCCCTGGGCTACACCTTC. V is TRBV7-9 and J is TRBJ1-2; D uncertain. Germline lookup yields CDR1 SEHNR and CDR2 FQNEAQ (reference sequence). Trimming left V 3 bases short and J 8 bases short, with 10 bases between. The CDR3 covers 12 residues.